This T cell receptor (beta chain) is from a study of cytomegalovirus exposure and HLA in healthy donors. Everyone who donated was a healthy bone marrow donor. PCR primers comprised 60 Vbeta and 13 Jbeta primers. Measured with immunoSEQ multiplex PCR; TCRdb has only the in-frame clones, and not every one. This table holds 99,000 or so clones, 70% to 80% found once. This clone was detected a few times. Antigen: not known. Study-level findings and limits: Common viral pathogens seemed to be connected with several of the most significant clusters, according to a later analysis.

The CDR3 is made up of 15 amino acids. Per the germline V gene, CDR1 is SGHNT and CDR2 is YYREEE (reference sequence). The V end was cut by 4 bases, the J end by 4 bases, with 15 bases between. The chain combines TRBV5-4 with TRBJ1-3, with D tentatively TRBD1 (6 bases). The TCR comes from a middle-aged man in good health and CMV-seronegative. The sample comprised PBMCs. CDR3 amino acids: CASSPGRGTGNTIYF. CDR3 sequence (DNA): TGTGCCAGCAGCCCGGGGAGGGGGACCGGAAACACCATATATTTT.